This T cell receptor beta chain is drawn from a study of blood T cell repertoires in COVID-19. Study-level background: Acute and convalescent COVID-19 specimens originated in the United States, Italy and Spain.

This clone was seen a handful of times. V was clipped by 3 bases and J by 9 bases; unmatched bases: 5. CDR1 is KGHSH, CDR2 LQKENI, per germline. CDR3 size: 15 residues. The table came from immunoSEQ multiplex PCR; TCRdb's copy has only in-frame clones and leaves some out. The data show 52,000 or so clones, with 83% seen just once and approximately 15% held by the top ten. Sequenced input: peripheral blood. The source is a man aged 35-49 years with acute or convalescent COVID-19. The chain joins TRBV18 to TRBJ1-6; 10 bases map to TRBD1. For the CDR3, the DNA is TGTGCCAGCTCACCCGACAGGGGGCTAATTTCACCCCTCCACTTT. It specifies CASSPDRGLISPLHF.